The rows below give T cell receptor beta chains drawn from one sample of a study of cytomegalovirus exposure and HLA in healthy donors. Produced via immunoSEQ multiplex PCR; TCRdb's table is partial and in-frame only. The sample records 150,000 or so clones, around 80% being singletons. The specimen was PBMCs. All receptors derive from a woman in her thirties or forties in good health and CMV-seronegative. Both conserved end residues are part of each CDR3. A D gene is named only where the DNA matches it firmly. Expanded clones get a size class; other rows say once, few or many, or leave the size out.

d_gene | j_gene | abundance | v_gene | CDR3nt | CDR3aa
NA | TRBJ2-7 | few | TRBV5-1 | TGCGCCAGCTCCCCCACAGGGACCTACGAGCAGTACTTC | CASSPTGTYEQYF
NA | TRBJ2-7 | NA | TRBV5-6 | TGTGCCAGCAGCTTGGCGGGCTCCTACGAGCAGTACTTC | CASSLAGSYEQYF
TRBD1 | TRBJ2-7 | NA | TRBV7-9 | TGTGCCAGCAGCTTATCTCTTCCGGGACAGGGAGTCTACGAGCAGTACTTC | CASSLSLPGQGVYEQYF
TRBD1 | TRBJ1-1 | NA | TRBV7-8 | TGTGCCAGCATCGGGACAGGGTTTACTGAAGCTTTCTTT | CASIGTGFTEAFF
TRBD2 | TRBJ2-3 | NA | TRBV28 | TGTGCCAGCAGCCCCCAACTAGCGGGACCAGATACGCAGTATTTT | CASSPQLAGPDTQYF
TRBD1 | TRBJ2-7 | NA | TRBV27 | TGTGCCAGCAGTCTCACCCCAGGGGGCTACGAGCAGTACTTC | CASSLTPGGYEQYF
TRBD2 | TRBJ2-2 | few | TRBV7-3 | TGTGCCAGCAGTTACGGACTAGCGGGAGGAGAGCCGGACGCCGGGGAGCTGTTTTTT | CASSYGLAGGEPDAGELFF
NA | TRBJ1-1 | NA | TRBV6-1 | TGTGCCATTTCCTCCCACAGGGACCAGAACACTGAAGCTTTCTTT | CAISSHRDQNTEAFF
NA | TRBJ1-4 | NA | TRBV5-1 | TGCGCCAGCAGCTTGGGACAGGATAATGAAAAACTGTTTTTT | CASSLGQDNEKLFF
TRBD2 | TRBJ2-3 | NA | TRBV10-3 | TGTGCCATCAGTGAGTCGAGGGCTAGCGGGATAAATACGCAGTATTTT | CAISESRASGINTQYF
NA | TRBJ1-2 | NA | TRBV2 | TGTGCCAGCAGTGAAGCGAGGGATAACACCTTC | CASSEARDNTF
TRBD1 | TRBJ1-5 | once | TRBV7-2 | TGTGCCAGCAGCCCAGGGGGCAGCAATCAGCCCCAGCATTTT | CASSPGGSNQPQHF
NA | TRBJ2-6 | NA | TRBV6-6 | TGTGCCAGCAGGCGGGGATCCGGGGCCAACGTCCTGACTTTC | CASRRGSGANVLTF
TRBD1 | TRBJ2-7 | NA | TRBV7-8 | TGTGCCAGCAGCAAGCCCGGGACAGGGGCTCTTGAGCAGTACTTC | CASSKPGTGALEQYF
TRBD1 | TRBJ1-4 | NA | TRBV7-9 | TGTGCCAGCAGCAGACAGGGGATAGAAGAAAAACTGTTTTTT | CASSRQGIEEKLFF
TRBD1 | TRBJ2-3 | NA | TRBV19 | TGTGCCAGCGCGACAGGGGAGGTCGCAGATACGCAGTATTTT | CASATGEVADTQYF
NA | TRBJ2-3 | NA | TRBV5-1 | TGCGCCAGCAGCTTGGAGGCGGTCGGTGTGGGTACGCAGTATTTT | CASSLEAVGVGTQYF
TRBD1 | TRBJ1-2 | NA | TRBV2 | TGTGCCAGCAGGAAGATCGGGACAGGGGATGGCTACACCTTC | CASRKIGTGDGYTF
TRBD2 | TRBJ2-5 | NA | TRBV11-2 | TGTGCCAGCAGCTTTGGTCCGGGACTAGGTCAAGAGACCCAGTACTTC | CASSFGPGLGQETQYF
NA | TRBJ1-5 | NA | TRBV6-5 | TGTGCCAGCAGTTTCGCGGGAGGTCAGCCCCAGCATTTT | CASSFAGGQPQHF
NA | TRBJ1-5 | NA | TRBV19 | TGTGCCAGTAGTTCAAGGACTGGCTCGGATCAGCCCCAGCATTTT | CASSSRTGSDQPQHF
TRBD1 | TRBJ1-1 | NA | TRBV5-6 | TGTGCCAGCAGCAGAACAGGGGTCGGGAACACTGAAGCTTTCTTT | CASSRTGVGNTEAFF
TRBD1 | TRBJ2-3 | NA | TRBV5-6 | TGTGCCAGCAGCCCGACTCAGGGGGCCGGAGATACGCAGTATTTT | CASSPTQGAGDTQYF
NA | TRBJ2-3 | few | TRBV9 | TGTGCCAGCAGCGTATTGTCAGGGTCCACAGATACGCAGTATTTT | CASSVLSGSTDTQYF
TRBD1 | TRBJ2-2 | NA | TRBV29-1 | TGCAGCGTTGTTTTTTCTTTCCCCCTCTGGGACAGGGTAAACACCGGGGAGCTGTTTTTT | CSVVFSFPLWDRVNTGELFF
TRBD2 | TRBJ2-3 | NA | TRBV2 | TGTGCCAGCAGTGATCGGGGGGGAGGTACAGATACGCAGTATTTT | CASSDRGGGTDTQYF
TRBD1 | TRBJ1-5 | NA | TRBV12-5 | TGTGCTAGTGGTTCCGACAGGGGCCCCAGCAATCAGCCCCAGCATTTT | CASGSDRGPSNQPQHF
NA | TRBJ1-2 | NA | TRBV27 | TGTGCCAGCAGTTCCTGGGGGGGGATGGGATATGGCTACACCTTC | CASSSWGGMGYGYTF
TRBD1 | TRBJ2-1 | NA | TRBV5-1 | TGCGCCAGCAGCTCGGGACAGGTCTTCGGAGGGAGGATGCGGGATGAGCAGTTCTTC | CASSSGQVFGGRMRDEQFF
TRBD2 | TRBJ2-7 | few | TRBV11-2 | TGTGCCAGCAGCATCGGGACTAGCGGCTCCTACGAGCAGTACTTC | CASSIGTSGSYEQYF
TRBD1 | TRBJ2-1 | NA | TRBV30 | TGTGCCTCCCAGGGACAGGGATTGAATGAGCAGTTCTTC | CASQGQGLNEQFF
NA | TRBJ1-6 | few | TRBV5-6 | TGTGCCAGCAGCTCAACAGGGAAAAATTCACCCCTCCACTTT | CASSSTGKNSPLHF
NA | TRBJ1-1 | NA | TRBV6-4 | TGTGCCAGCAGCGAAGACAATACTGAAGCTTTCTTT | CASSEDNTEAFF
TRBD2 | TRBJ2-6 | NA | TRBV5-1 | TGCGCCAGCAAGCGGGGGGACAGCTCTGGGGCCAACGTCCTGACTTTC | CASKRGDSSGANVLTF
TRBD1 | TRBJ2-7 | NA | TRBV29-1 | TGCAGCGTTGGGGGGGCTGGGACAGGGGAAGGCGAGCAGTACTTC | CSVGGAGTGEGEQYF
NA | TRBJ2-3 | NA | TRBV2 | TGTGCCAGCAGGCCCGGGGAAGATACGCAGTATTTT | CASRPGEDTQYF
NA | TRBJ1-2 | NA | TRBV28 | TGTGCCAGCAGCTTTCCGGGGTCTTATGGCTACACCTTC | CASSFPGSYGYTF
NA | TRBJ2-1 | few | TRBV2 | TGTGCCAGCAGAACTACAGGGAATGAGCAGTTCTTC | CASRTTGNEQFF
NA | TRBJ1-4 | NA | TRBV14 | TGTGCCAGCAGCCAAGATAGGGTTGCGGGTAAGGATTCTAATGAAAAACTGTTTTTT | CASSQDRVAGKDSNEKLFF
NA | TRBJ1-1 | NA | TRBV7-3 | TGTGCCAGCAGCTACGACAGGACGAACACTGAAGCTTTCTTT | CASSYDRTNTEAFF
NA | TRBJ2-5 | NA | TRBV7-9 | TGTGCCAGCAGCTTAGGCTCTGAGAAGGAGACCCAGTACTTC | CASSLGSEKETQYF
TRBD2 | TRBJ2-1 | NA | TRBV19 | TGTGCCAGTAGACGGACTAGCGGGAGGGCTGATGAGCAGTTCTTC | CASRRTSGRADEQFF
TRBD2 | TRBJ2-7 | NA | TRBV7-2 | TGTGCCAGCAGCTTAGTCCGAGCGGGGGCAGAGCAGTACTTC | CASSLVRAGAEQYF
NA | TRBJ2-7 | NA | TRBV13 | TGTGCCAGCAGCTTAGCGGGAGCCTACTCCTACGAGCAGTACTTC | CASSLAGAYSYEQYF
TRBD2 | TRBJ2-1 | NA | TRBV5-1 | TGCGCCAGCAGCCCACTTGGTAGCGGGAGGGCGGAGGAGCAGTTCTTC | CASSPLGSGRAEEQFF
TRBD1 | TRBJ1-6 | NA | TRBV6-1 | TGTGCCAGCGGGACAGGGACCTCACCCCTCCACTTT | CASGTGTSPLHF